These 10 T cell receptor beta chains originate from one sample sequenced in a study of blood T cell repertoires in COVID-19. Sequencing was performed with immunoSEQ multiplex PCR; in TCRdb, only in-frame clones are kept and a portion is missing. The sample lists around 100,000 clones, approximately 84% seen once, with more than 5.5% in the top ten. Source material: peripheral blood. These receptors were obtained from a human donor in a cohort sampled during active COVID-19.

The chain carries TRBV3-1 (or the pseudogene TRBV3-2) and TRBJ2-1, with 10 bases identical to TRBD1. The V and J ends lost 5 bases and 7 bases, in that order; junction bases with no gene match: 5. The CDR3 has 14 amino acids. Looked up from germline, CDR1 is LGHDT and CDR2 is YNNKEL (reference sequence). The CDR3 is CASSGRTGGNEQFF. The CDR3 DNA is TGTGCCAGCAGCGGACGGACAGGGGGGAATGAGCAGTTCTTC.

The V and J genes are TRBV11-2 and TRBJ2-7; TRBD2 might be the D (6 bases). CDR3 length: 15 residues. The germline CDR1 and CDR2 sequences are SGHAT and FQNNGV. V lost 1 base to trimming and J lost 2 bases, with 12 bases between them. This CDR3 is CASSLGGVGPYEQYF. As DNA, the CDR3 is TGTGCCAGCAGCTTAGGCGGGGTGGGTCCCTACGAGCAGTACTTC. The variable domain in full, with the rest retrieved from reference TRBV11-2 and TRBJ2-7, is EAGVAQSPRYKIIEKRQSVAFWCNPISGHATLYWYQQILGQGPKLLIQFQNNGVVDDSQLPKDRFSAERLKGVDSTLKIQPAKLEDSAVYLCASSLGGVGPYEQYFGPGTRLTVT.

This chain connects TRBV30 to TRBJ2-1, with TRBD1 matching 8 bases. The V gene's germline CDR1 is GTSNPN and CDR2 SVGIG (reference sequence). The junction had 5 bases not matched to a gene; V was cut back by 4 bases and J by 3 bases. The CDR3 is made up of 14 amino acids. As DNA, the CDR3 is TGTGCCTGGACCCAAGGACAGGGCTACAATGAGCAGTTCTTC. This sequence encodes CAWTQGQGYNEQFF.

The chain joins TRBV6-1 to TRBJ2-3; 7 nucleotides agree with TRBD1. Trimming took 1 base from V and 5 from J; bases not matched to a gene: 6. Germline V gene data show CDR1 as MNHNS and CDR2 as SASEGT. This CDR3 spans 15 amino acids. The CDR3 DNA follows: TGTGCCAGCAGTGAAGGTGTAGGGGGCCGAGATACGCAGTATTTT. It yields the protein CASSEGVGGRDTQYF.

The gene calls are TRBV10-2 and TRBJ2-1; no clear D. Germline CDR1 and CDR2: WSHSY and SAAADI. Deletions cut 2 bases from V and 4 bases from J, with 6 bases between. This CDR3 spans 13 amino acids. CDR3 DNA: TGCGCCAGCAGTGAGGGCGGTTACAATGAGCAGTTCTTC. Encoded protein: CASSEGGYNEQFF.

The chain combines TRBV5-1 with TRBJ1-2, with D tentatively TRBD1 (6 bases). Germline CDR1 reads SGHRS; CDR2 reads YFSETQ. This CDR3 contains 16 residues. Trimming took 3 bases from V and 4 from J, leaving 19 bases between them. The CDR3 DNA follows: TGCGCCAGCAGCTCCCCTCAGGGGTCGGGGTCCTATGGCTACACCTTC. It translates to CASSSPQGSGSYGYTF.

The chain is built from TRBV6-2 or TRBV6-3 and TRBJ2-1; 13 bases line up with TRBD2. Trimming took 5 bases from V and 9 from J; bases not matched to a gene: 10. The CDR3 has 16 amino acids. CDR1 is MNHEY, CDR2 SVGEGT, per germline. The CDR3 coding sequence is TGTGCCAGCAGTCCGACTAGCGGGGGGTTCTTTGGTGAGCAGTTCTTC. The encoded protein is CASSPTSGGFFGEQFF.

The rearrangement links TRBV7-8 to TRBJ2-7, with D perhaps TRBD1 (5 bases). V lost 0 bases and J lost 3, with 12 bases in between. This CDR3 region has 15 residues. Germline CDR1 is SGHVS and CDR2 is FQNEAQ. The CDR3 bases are TGTGCCAGCAGCTTAGCGGGTTCAGGGCACTACGAGCAGTACTTC. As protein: CASSLAGSGHYEQYF. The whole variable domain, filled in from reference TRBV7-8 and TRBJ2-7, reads GAGVSQSPRYKVAKRGQDVALRCDPISGHVSLFWYQQALGQGPEFLTYFQNEAQLDKSGLPSDRFFAERPEGSVSTLKIQRTQQEDSAVYLCASSLAGSGHYEQYFGPGTRLTVT.

This CDR3 reads CASSHPGGGVYNEQFF. The CDR3 nucleotides are TGCGCCAGCAGCCATCCCGGGGGAGGGGTCTACAATGAGCAGTTCTTC. The V and J genes are TRBV4-1 and TRBJ2-1, with 7 nucleotides matching TRBD2. With V trimmed by 3 bases and J by 3 bases, 8 bases remained unmatched. The CDR3 covers 16 residues. Germline CDR1 and CDR2: MGHRA and YSYEKL.

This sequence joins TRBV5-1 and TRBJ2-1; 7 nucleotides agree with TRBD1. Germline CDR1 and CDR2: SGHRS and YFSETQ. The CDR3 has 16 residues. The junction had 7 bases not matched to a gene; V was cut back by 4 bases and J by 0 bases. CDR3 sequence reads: CASSPTSGGSYNEQFF. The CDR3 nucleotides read TGCGCCAGCAGCCCCACCTCAGGGGGCTCCTACAATGAGCAGTTCTTC. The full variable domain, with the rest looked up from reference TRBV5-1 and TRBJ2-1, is KAGVTQTPRYLIKTRGQQVTLSCSPISGHRSVSWYQQTPGQGLQFLFEYFSETQRNKGNFPGRFSGRQFSNSRSEMNVSTLELGDSALYLCASSPTSGGSYNEQFFGPGTRLTVL.